Shown below are 17 T cell receptor beta chains from a single sample sequenced in a study of blood T cell repertoires in COVID-19. The data were produced by immunoSEQ multiplex PCR, yet TCRdb's version contains in-frame clones alone and is incomplete. The data hold 230,000 or so clones, with approximately 84% observed a single time. Source material: PBMCs or T cells enriched from blood (not recorded which). Receptor source: a man between 45 and 60 years old who had recovered from COVID-19.

The chain couples TRBV4-2 to TRBJ2-7; TRBD2 aligns across 8 bases. Per germline, CDR1 LGHNA and CDR2 YNFKEQ. Trimming removed 0 bases from V and 5 bases from J; junction bases left unmatched: 15. The CDR3 is 18 amino acids. CDR3 region: CASSQDPLSGGARNEQYF. CDR3 nucleotide sequence: TGTGCCAGCAGCCAAGATCCGCTGTCCGGGGGGGCCAGAAACGAGCAGTACTTC.

The gene calls are TRBV6-4 and TRBJ2-1; the D is unclear. Germline CDR1 reads MRHNA; CDR2 reads SNTAGT. The CDR3 sequence is 14 residues long. V lost 4 bases to trimming and J lost 4 bases, with 11 bases between them. The CDR3, as DNA: TGTGCCAGCAGTGCTGAGAGTACGTACAATGAGCAGTTCTTC. This codes for CASSAESTYNEQFF.

The V gene is TRBV6-2 or TRBV6-3, the J gene TRBJ1-1; 8 bases align to TRBD1. Germline values: CDR1 MNHEY, CDR2 SVGEGT. Trimming cost V 4 bases and J 6 bases; bases outside gene matches: 16. This CDR3 is 17 amino acids long. The CDR3 DNA is TGTGCCAGCAGTTCACCCCTGGGACAGGCAGTTTTCGCTGAAGCTTTCTTT. This sequence encodes CASSSPLGQAVFAEAFF.

The table lists this clone with a few counts. V and J are TRBV2 and TRBJ2-1; D may be TRBD1 (5 bases). CDR3 length: 13 amino acids. Germline V gene data show CDR1 as SNHLY and CDR2 as FYNNEI. The V end lost 2 bases, the J end lost 6 bases, and 8 bases lay between the germline ends. For the CDR3, the DNA is TGTGCCAGCAGTGAACAGGGCATCAATGAGCAGTTCTTC. As protein: CASSEQGINEQFF.

V usage is TRBV15 and J usage is TRBJ1-2; TRBD1 agrees at 7 bases. The CDR3 runs 15 residues. After removal of 3 bases from V and 7 bases from J, the junction contained 11 bases not matched to a gene. Germline V lookup: CDR1 LNHNV, CDR2 YYDKDF (reference sequence). The CDR3 DNA reads TGTGCCACCAGCAGTTCCGGGACAGCAACTGTTGGCTACACCTTC. The encoded protein is CATSSSGTATVGYTF. The whole variable domain, remainder taken from reference TRBV15 and TRBJ1-2, is DAMVIQNPRYQVTQFGKPVTLSCSQTLNHNVMYWYQQKSSQAPKLLFHYYDKDFNNEADTPDNFQSRRPNTSFCFLDIRSPGLGDTAMYLCATSSSGTATVGYTFGSGTRLTVV.

V gene TRBV11-2 combines with J gene TRBJ1-2; 8 bases are shared with TRBD1. This CDR3 contains 13 residues. Germline V gene data show CDR1 as SGHAT and CDR2 as FQNNGV. V dropped 5 bases and J dropped 6; count of bases not matched to a gene: 5. The CDR3 sequence: CASSRGQVHGYTF. Here the CDR3 DNA reads TGTGCCAGCAGCAGGGGACAGGTGCATGGCTACACCTTC.

This chain links TRBV14 with TRBJ1-2; the match to TRBD1 covers 7 bases. The CDR3 runs 13 residues. V lost 6 bases to trimming and J lost 2 bases; unmatched junction nucleotides: 3. The V gene's germline CDR1 is SGHDN and CDR2 FVKESK. The DNA for the CDR3 is TGTGCCAGCAGGCCGACAGGGAACTATGGCTACACCTTC. This translates into CASRPTGNYGYTF.

This clone was observed a single time. V usage is TRBV18 and J usage is TRBJ2-3; the match to TRBD2 covers 14 bases. V shed 3 bases, J shed 0 bases, and the junction held 8 bases outside the gene matches. CDR1 and CDR2 (germline): KGHSH, LQKENI. CDR3 size: 19 residues. The CDR3 DNA reads as TGTGCCAGCTCACCCCTACCGGGACTAGCGGGAGCGAGCACAGATACGCAGTATTTT. Translation: CASSPLPGLAGASTDTQYF. Variable domain in full (rest from reference TRBV18 and TRBJ2-3): NAGVMQNPRHLVRRRGQEARLRCSPMKGHSHVYWYRQLPEEGLKFMVYLQKENIIDESGMPKERFSAEFPKEGPSILRIQQVVRGDSAAYFCASSPLPGLAGASTDTQYFGPGTRLTVL.

The chain combines TRBV10-1 with TRBJ1-1, with D possibly matching TRBD1 (5 bases). CDR1 WNHNN and CDR2 SYGVQD come from the germline V gene (reference sequence). The CDR3 loop spans 14 amino acids. V gave up 6 bases and J gave up 5 bases, with 16 bases separating them. The chain's CDR3 is CASSRGREGTEAFF. In nucleotides, the CDR3 is TGCGCCAGCAGCCGCGGCAGGGAGGGTACTGAAGCTTTCTTT.

The gene calls are TRBV5-1 and TRBJ1-2, with 11 nucleotides matching TRBD1. The germline V gene encodes CDR1 SGHRS and CDR2 YFSETQ. The CDR3 runs 14 residues. J gave up 4 bases and V 4 bases, and 3 bases lay outside the gene matches. The CDR3 is CASSPGQGAYGYTF. Here the CDR3 DNA reads TGCGCCAGCAGCCCAGGACAGGGGGCCTATGGCTACACCTTC.

The chain joins TRBV14 to TRBJ1-2; D not resolved. CDR1 is SGHDN and CDR2 is FVKESK in the germline V gene. The CDR3 has 14 amino acids. Trimming stripped 1 base from V and 5 bases from J, with 11 bases between. CDR3 in DNA: TGTGCCAGCAGCCAAGCCCCGGGTTCGTATGGCTACACCTTC. It is translated as CASSQAPGSYGYTF. Based on the CDR3 plus reference TRBV14 and TRBJ1-2, the full variable domain is EAGVTQFPSHSVIEKGQTVTLRCDPISGHDNLYWYRRVMGKEIKFLLHFVKESKQDESGMPNNRFLAERTGGTYSTLKVQPAELEDSGVYFCASSQAPGSYGYTFGSGTRLTVV.

J is TRBJ2-1 and V is TRBV16; D possibly corresponds to TRBD2 (5 bases). CDR3 size: 16 residues. Per germline, CDR1 KGHSY and CDR2 FQNENV. Trimming took off 3 bases at V and 4 bases at J, with 16 bases between the two ends. CDR3 DNA sequence: TGTGCCAGCAGCCACTCAACCGGGGATGGGTACAATGAGCAGTTCTTC. It specifies CASSHSTGDGYNEQFF.

V usage is TRBV27 and J usage is TRBJ1-3; D ambiguous. The germline V gene encodes CDR1 MNHEY and CDR2 SMNVEV (reference sequence). V was pared by 8 bases and J by 0 bases, with 11 bases between. This CDR3 has 14 residues. The DNA of the CDR3 is TGTGCCAGCGGGCAACTAGGCTCTGGAAACACCATATATTTT. As protein: CASGQLGSGNTIYF.

The V and J genes are TRBV7-3 and TRBJ1-5; a weak D match, TRBD1 (6 bases). Trimming pared 8 bases from V and 5 bases from J, leaving 13 bases between. CDR3 length equals 13 residues. Germline-derived CDR1 and CDR2 are SGHTA and FQGTGA. CDR3 in DNA: TGTGCCAGCGCCCTAGACAGGTATCAGCCCCAGCATTTT. Amino acids: CASALDRYQPQHF.

This clone was seen more than once but under ten times. In DNA form, the CDR3 reads TGTGCCAGCAGTGAGACCAGGGTTGACTATGGCTACACCTTC. Protein sequence: CASSETRVDYGYTF. V and J are TRBV6-1 and TRBJ1-2; D is perhaps TRBD1 (5 bases). Trimming shortened V by 3 bases and J by 3 bases, and 11 bases separated the two germline ends. CDR1 MNHNS and CDR2 SASEGT come from the germline V gene. CDR3 length equals 14 residues.

The V call is TRBV7-2, the J call TRBJ2-7, with D hard to call. Germline V lookup: CDR1 SGHTA, CDR2 FQGNSA. Between the trimmed V and J ends, which lost 5 bases and 6 bases, there was a span of 11 bases. The CDR3 runs to 12 residues. CDR3 sequence reads: CASSRSISEQYF. CDR3 DNA: TGTGCCAGCAGCCGGAGCATCAGCGAGCAGTACTTC.

The chain combines TRBV19 with TRBJ2-7; 7 bases are a match to TRBD1. J was trimmed by 5 bases and V by 5 bases; bases with no gene match: 12. Germline loops: CDR1 LNHDA, CDR2 SQIVND (reference sequence). CDR3 length: 15 amino acids. In DNA, the CDR3 is TGTGCCAGTAGTCCTCTGGGGACAGCGTCTGACGAGCAGTACTTC. It specifies CASSPLGTASDEQYF.